This T cell receptor (beta chain) was identified in a study of response to subunit inactivated influenza vaccine. This clonotype was recorded many times. V lost 8 bases, J lost 1 base, and 16 bases lay in between. The CDR3 length is 15 residues. TCRdb used MiXCR to reprocess the RT-PCR reads, holding one entry per CDR3 protein. The sample contains 500,000 to 600,000 distinct CDR3 sequences, approximately 10% of which appear only once. This sample was shared with a second study, whose subject was T cells expressing NK-cell markers. This second report adds: cDNA encoding TCR beta was synthesized via 5'RACE template switching incorporating UMIs.

The source is a man between 50 and 59 years old who received an inactivated influenza vaccine. The chain recombines TRBV12-3 or TRBV12-4 with TRBJ2-3; TRBD1 or TRBD2 may be the D gene (5 bases each). Sample: PBMCs from blood, taken on the day of vaccination. For the CDR3, the DNA is TGTGCCAGCGGAGAGACCGGGACGGGCACAGATACGCAGTATTTT. Residues: CASGETGTGTDTQYF.